The T cell receptor (beta chain) under discussion was sequenced for a study of post-analysis software for immune sequencing data. Broader study findings: Included in a set of 5 or 6 TRBV segments more frequent in patients than controls were TRBV5-6, TRBV5-1 and TRBV20-1. Compared against controls, patients with multiple sclerosis displayed significantly lower normalized Chao1 diversity. Strong co-clustering by F measure was seen for same-batch samples.

Worth noting for this clonotype: No antigen is known for it.

Unique molecular identifiers featured in each of the TCR beta cDNA libraries. It was from approximately 0.91 to 9.4 million T cells that 500,000 to 600,000 cDNA molecules came. MiXCR, applied by TCRdb to the PCR reads, yields one record per CDR3 protein. The repertoire holds 800,000 to 950,000 distinct CDR3 sequences, approximately 50% seen once, with approximately 4.5% in the top ten. V dropped 4 bases and J dropped 1 base, with 7 bases sitting between them. The CDR3 contains 12 residues. From germline, CDR1 is DFQATT and CDR2 SNEGSKA (reference sequence). The sequence derives from a girl aged 10 to 17 with multiple sclerosis. The chain is built from TRBV20-1 and TRBJ2-5, with a possible D match to TRBD1 (5 bases). The material sequenced was blood. The CDR3 DNA sequence: TGCAGTGCTATCAGGGTCCAAGAGACCCAGTACTTC. Translating it yields CSAIRVQETQYF.